The 24 T cell receptor beta chains presented below share a single source sample, sequenced in a study of OX40 agonist ivuxolimab in advanced cancers. Produced via immunoSEQ multiplex PCR; TCRdb's table is partial and in-frame only. The sample lists some 58,000 clones, approximately 81% occurring once. Sequencing used CD4+ or CD8+ T cells sorted from blood, obtained in a trial of the OX40 agonist ivuxolimab. The source of these receptors is an adult with an advanced solid tumor such as melanoma, head and neck, liver or kidney cancer.

The CDR3 is CASSFGLTDTQYF. The CDR3 DNA is TGTGCCAGCAGTTTTGGTCTCACAGATACGCAGTATTTT. This rearrangement joins TRBV4-2 to TRBJ2-3; D is unclear. V lost 6 bases, J lost 2 bases, and 9 bases lay in between. The CDR3 is 13 amino acids. Germline CDR1 and CDR2: LGHNA and YNFKEQ.

The DNA of the CDR3 is TGTGCCAGCAGCCGAGGAGGGGCGGGAGTAAATGAGCAGTTCTTC. This gives the protein CASSRGGAGVNEQFF. This sequence joins TRBV28 and TRBJ2-1; 7 nucleotides line up with TRBD2. V was pared by 6 bases and J by 7 bases, with 12 bases of the junction left unmatched. The germline V gene has CDR1 MDHEN and CDR2 SYDVKM. The CDR3 runs 15 residues.

The J gene is TRBJ1-4, the V gene TRBV10-1, with D possibly matching TRBD1 (5 bases). V was cut by 1 base and J by 10 bases, with 16 bases left in between. The CDR3 totals 15 residues. Germline CDR1 is WNHNN and CDR2 is SYGVQD (reference sequence). The CDR3 DNA follows: TGCGCCAGCAGTGAGTATCCGGCGGGGCGAGGAAAACTGTTTTTT. Its protein is CASSEYPAGRGKLFF.

This clone has more than one count but fewer than ten. The chain joins TRBV4-1 to TRBJ2-7, with D possibly being TRBD2 (5 bases). CDR1 and CDR2 (germline): MGHRA, YSYEKL. Deletions cut 0 bases from V and 1 base from J, with 7 bases between. The CDR3 runs to 14 residues. The CDR3 protein is CASSQEDLSYEQYF. CDR3 in DNA: TGCGCCAGCAGCCAAGAGGACTTATCCTACGAGCAGTACTTC.

The chain carries TRBV19 and TRBJ2-7; D gene uncertain. Germline CDR1 reads LNHDA; CDR2 reads SQIVND (reference sequence). Trimming took 1 base from V and 3 from J, leaving 4 bases between them. This CDR3 spans 12 amino acids. Here the CDR3 reads CASSIGRYEQYF. In DNA, the CDR3 is TGTGCCAGTAGTATAGGGCGCTACGAGCAGTACTTC. Full variable domain (missing parts from reference TRBV19 and TRBJ2-7): DGGITQSPKYLFRKEGQNVTLSCEQNLNHDAMYWYRQDPGQGLRLIYYSQIVNDFQKGDIAEGYSVSREKKESFPLTVTSAQKNPTAFYLCASSIGRYEQYFGPGTRLTVT.

The V gene is TRBV4-3, the J gene TRBJ2-1, with TRBD2 matching 7 bases. CDR1 is LGHNA, CDR2 YSLEER, per germline. V was pared by 3 bases and J by 2 bases, with 13 bases of the junction left unmatched. The CDR3 runs 18 residues. In DNA form, the CDR3 reads TGCGCCAGCAGCCAGGAAGCTCGGGACTACCGAACCTACAATGAGCAGTTCTTC. Protein product: CASSQEARDYRTYNEQFF.

The chain is built from TRBV2 and TRBJ2-1; maybe TRBD2 (5 bases). Trimming stripped 6 bases from V and 6 bases from J, with 15 bases between. The CDR3 consists of 14 residues. The germline gives CDR1 SNHLY, CDR2 FYNNEI. In DNA, the CDR3 is TGTGCCAGCAGGGACTCCCTCCTTACCAATGAGCAGTTCTTC. Translated, it gives CASRDSLLTNEQFF.

The chain joins TRBV5-1 to TRBJ1-3; D call uncertain. The V and J ends lost 2 bases and 0 bases respectively, with 12 bases between them. CDR1 is SGHRS and CDR2 is YFSETQ in the germline V gene. CDR3 size: 16 residues. The CDR3 sequence: CASSFVPISSGNTIYF. The CDR3, as DNA: TGCGCCAGCAGCTTTGTACCGATAAGCTCTGGAAACACCATATATTTT. Full variable domain (missing parts from reference TRBV5-1 and TRBJ1-3): KAGVTQTPRYLIKTRGQQVTLSCSPISGHRSVSWYQQTPGQGLQFLFEYFSETQRNKGNFPGRFSGRQFSNSRSEMNVSTLELGDSALYLCASSFVPISSGNTIYFGEGSWLTVV.

To note about this clone: Compared with germline, one end of the junction differs, possibly owing to a read error. Other DNA variants within this sample encode the same CDR3. The chain combines TRBV6-5 with TRBJ1-2; unclear D gene. From germline, CDR1 is MNHEY and CDR2 SVGAGI. The CDR3 runs to 11 residues. The CDR3 nucleotides are TGCGCCAGCAGTTATTACGGGGGCTACACCTTC. Translated: CASSYYGGYTF.

This clone occurred once. This chain uses TRBV9 with TRBJ2-5; TRBD1 or TRBD2 may be the D gene (5 bases each). V was clipped by 4 bases and J by 4 bases, with 14 bases between them. Germline lookup yields CDR1 SGDLS and CDR2 YYNGEE. The CDR3 length is 14 residues. CDR3 residues: CASSKPGTLETQYF. The CDR3 DNA reads as TGTGCCAGCAGCAAACCCGGGACCTTAGAGACCCAGTACTTC.

V is TRBV19 and J is TRBJ1-5, with D perhaps matching TRBD1 (5 bases). Trimming left V 6 bases short and J 7 bases short, with 10 bases between. CDR1 is LNHDA, CDR2 SQIVND, per germline (reference sequence). CDR3 length: 12 residues. The CDR3 nucleotides are TGTGCCAGTAGGGGGGGGAGACAGCCCCAGCATTTT. Translating gives CASRGGRQPQHF.

CDR3 sequence (DNA): TGCGCCAGCAGCTCCACACTAGGGACAACCTACAATGAGCAGTTCTTC. As protein: CASSSTLGTTYNEQFF. The chain is built from TRBV5-1 and TRBJ2-1; TRBD1 might be the D (6 bases). Germline V gene sequence: CDR1 SGHRS, CDR2 YFSETQ. V gave up 3 bases and J gave up 2 bases, with 15 bases separating them. The length of the CDR3 is 16 residues.

This chain uses TRBV29-1 with TRBJ2-7; D possibly corresponds to TRBD2 (7 bases). CDR1 is SQVTM and CDR2 is ANQGSEA in the germline V gene. V lost 3 bases to trimming and J lost 6 bases, with 21 bases between them. This CDR3 contains 15 residues. CDR3 DNA: TGCAGCGTTGACGGGGAGGGGCAGGGGAGTGTCGAGCAGTACTTC. This codes for CSVDGEGQGSVEQYF.

In this sample, this clone turned up a few times. The V and J genes are TRBV27 and TRBJ1-2; D is possibly TRBD1 (6 bases). V was shortened by 5 bases and J by 6 bases, with 13 bases between the two germline ends. The CDR3 extends over 13 amino acids. Germline V gene data show CDR1 as MNHEY and CDR2 as SMNVEV (reference sequence). Here the CDR3 reads CASSRRGSDGYTF. The DNA for the CDR3 is TGTGCCAGCAGTCGCAGGGGAAGTGATGGCTACACCTTC.

The rearrangement uses TRBV10-3 and TRBJ2-1, with a weak D call TRBD2 (6 bases). The CDR3 runs to 13 residues. V gave up 9 bases and J gave up 7 bases, with 16 bases separating them. Germline V gene lookup returns CDR1 ENHRY and CDR2 SYGVKD. DNA of the CDR3: TGTGCCATATACCCGGGAGCGAAGAATGAGCAGTTCTTC. It translates to CAIYPGAKNEQFF.

V gene TRBV5-8 combines with J gene TRBJ2-1; TRBD2 matches 12 bases. The CDR3 consists of 16 residues. Germline assignment: CDR1 SGHTS and CDR2 YDEGEE. V lost 1 base and J lost 6; bases outside the gene matches: 5. CDR3 protein: CASSLRLAGGLNEQFF. The DNA of the CDR3 is TGTGCCAGCAGCTTGCGCCTAGCGGGAGGGCTCAATGAGCAGTTCTTC.

The J gene is TRBJ1-3, the V gene TRBV7-2; D gene uncertain. The CDR3 length is 17 residues. Germline V gene data show CDR1 as SGHTA and CDR2 as FQGNSA. Trimming took 0 bases from V and 0 from J, leaving 12 bases between them. The CDR3 bases are TGTGCCAGCAGCTTAGCTCTATTCCCGAACTCTGGAAACACCATATATTTT. This encodes CASSLALFPNSGNTIYF.

This chain joins TRBV5-1 and TRBJ2-4, with D perhaps being TRBD1 or TRBD2 (6 bases each). Per germline, CDR1 SGHRS and CDR2 YFSETQ. This CDR3 region has 14 residues. V lost 2 bases, J lost 8 bases, and 14 bases lay in between. The CDR3 loop is CASSFGGRVDIQYF. DNA for the CDR3: TGCGCCAGCAGCTTTGGGGGGCGTGTGGACATTCAGTACTTC.

The chain uses TRBV21-1 and TRBJ1-2; the D segment call TRBD1 is taken from the table without a DNA check. TRBV21-1 is shown as a pseudogene. The CDR3 runs 18 residues. The CDR3 DNA reads as TGTGCCAGCAGCACAATTCCAGGACAGCCCACTCAAAACTATGGCTACACCTTC. Its protein product is CASSTIPGQPTQNYGYTF.

In the case of this clone: One end of the junction fails to match germline, which may point to a read error. The chain uses TRBV7-2 and TRBJ2-7, with 11 bases fitting TRBD2. The germline V gene has CDR1 SGHTA and CDR2 FQGNSA. This CDR3 contains 15 residues. CDR3 nucleotides: TGTGCCACCAGCCCTCCGGGACTAGCGGCCTACGAGCAGTACTTC. Protein: CATSPPGLAAYEQYF.

V is TRBV5-1 and J is TRBJ2-1; perhaps TRBD2 as D (6 bases). This CDR3 contains 15 residues. Germline V lookup: CDR1 SGHRS, CDR2 YFSETQ. Trimming took off 4 bases at V and 0 bases at J, with 11 bases between the two ends. The CDR3 reads CASSQYGGSYNEQFF. Written as DNA, the CDR3 is TGCGCCAGCAGCCAGTACGGGGGCTCCTACAATGAGCAGTTCTTC.

V gene TRBV27 combines with J gene TRBJ2-6; unclear D gene. V lost 1 base and J 4 bases, leaving 8 bases between the germline ends. This CDR3 contains 15 residues. CDR1 and CDR2 (germline): MNHEY, SMNVEV (reference sequence). The CDR3 DNA reads TGTGCCAGCAGTTTATTAAGGTGGGGGGCCAACGTCCTGACTTTC. It translates to CASSLLRWGANVLTF.

This clone was recorded once. The chain recombines TRBV15 with TRBJ2-7, with D possibly being TRBD1 (5 bases). From germline, CDR1 is LNHNV and CDR2 YYDKDF (reference sequence). The V and J ends lost 1 base and 5 bases respectively, with 12 bases between them. This CDR3 is 14 amino acids long. The CDR3 sequence is CATSRGQGLNEQYF. Here the CDR3 DNA reads TGTGCCACCAGCAGAGGGCAGGGTCTCAACGAGCAGTACTTC.

This chain connects TRBV5-1 to TRBJ1-1, with D tentatively TRBD1 (5 bases). The CDR3 runs to 16 residues. The V end lost 4 bases, the J end lost 3 bases, and 19 bases lay between the germline ends. Germline V gene sequence: CDR1 SGHRS, CDR2 YFSETQ. CDR3 in amino acids: CASSPKGTGPYTEAFF. In DNA, the CDR3 is TGCGCCAGCAGCCCAAAGGGCACAGGCCCCTACACTGAAGCTTTCTTT. Variable domain in full (rest from reference TRBV5-1 and TRBJ1-1): KAGVTQTPRYLIKTRGQQVTLSCSPISGHRSVSWYQQTPGQGLQFLFEYFSETQRNKGNFPGRFSGRQFSNSRSEMNVSTLELGDSALYLCASSPKGTGPYTEAFFGQGTRLTVV.